One and the same sample provided the 8 T cell receptor beta chains below, sequenced in a study of tumor-infiltrating lymphocytes in glioblastoma multiforme. Three nested ARM-PCR rounds with V-beta and C-beta primers built TCRB libraries. One entry per CDR3 protein, called by TCRdb with MiXCR from the multiplex PCR reads. Of 12,000 or so distinct CDR3 sequences in the sample, 66% were seen once. The sequenced sample consisted of brain tumor tissue. The receptors come from a male donor with glioblastoma.

The chain has TRBV5-1 and TRBJ2-7; no definite D call. CDR1 is SGHRS and CDR2 is YFSETQ in the germline V gene. V was trimmed by 4 bases and J by 0 bases, leaving 5 bases between them. The CDR3 length is 12 residues. CDR3 nucleotide sequence: TGCGCCAGCAGCCCAAGCTCCTACGAGCAGTACTTC. Residues: CASSPSSYEQYF.

This clonotype occurred once. V gene TRBV20-1 combines with J gene TRBJ2-7; a weak D match, TRBD2 (6 bases). Looked up from germline, CDR1 is DFQATT and CDR2 is SNEGSKA (reference sequence). V was clipped by 1 base and J by 4 bases, with 14 bases between them. CDR3 length equals 14 residues. CDR3 protein: CSARGTSEGYEQYF. The DNA for the CDR3 is TGCAGTGCTAGAGGGACTTCGGAGGGTTACGAGCAGTACTTC.

With regard to this clonotype: The junction departs from germline at one end; a sequencing error may be responsible. The rearrangement uses TRBV28 and TRBJ1-4; D unclear. Germline V gene lookup returns CDR1 MDHEN and CDR2 SYDVKM. There are 13 residues in the CDR3. Here the CDR3 DNA reads TGTGCCAGCCTCGGAGGGAGTAATGAAAAATTGCTTTTT. Its protein product is CASLGGSNEKLLF.

The chain employs TRBV6-5 and TRBJ1-6; 8 bases agree with TRBD1. CDR1 and CDR2 from the germline V gene are MNHEY and SVGAGI. Trimming cost V 5 bases and J 7 bases; bases outside gene matches: 10. The CDR3 contains 16 residues. The CDR3 spells CASSNDRGIGNSPLHF. The CDR3 bases are TGTGCCAGCAGTAACGACAGGGGAATAGGGAATTCACCCCTCCACTTT.

On this clonotype: Because the CDR3 is missing its conserved closing phenylalanine or tryptophan, this is likely a read error. Here the CDR3 reads CASSFGSTDTQYI. Here the CDR3 DNA reads TGTGCCAGCAGCTTTGGGAGCACCGATACGCAGTATATT. The rearrangement links TRBV7-8 to TRBJ2-3; possible D gene TRBD2, 5 bases. The CDR3 has 13 amino acids. The germline gives CDR1 SGHVS, CDR2 FQNEAQ.

The chain joins TRBV6-5 to TRBJ2-2, with D uncertain. This CDR3 has 15 residues. V lost 1 base to trimming and J lost 4 bases, with 10 bases between them. From germline, CDR1 is MNHEY and CDR2 SVGAGI. The CDR3 coding sequence is TGTGCCAGCAGTTACTTCGCGGAGAGCACCGGGGAGCTGTTTTTT. It translates to CASSYFAESTGELFF.

Details on this clonotype: The junction and the germline gene differ at one end; a read error may be behind it. This rearrangement joins TRBV29-1 to TRBJ2-5, with D possibly TRBD2 on 5 matching bases. Germline lookup yields CDR1 SQVTM and CDR2 ANQGSEA. The CDR3 covers 13 residues. The CDR3 reads CSVLLGGRDTQYF. Written as DNA, the CDR3 is TGTAGCGTTTTATTGGGCGGTAGAGATACCCAGTACTTC. Complete variable domain (other parts from reference TRBV29-1 and TRBJ2-5): SAVISQKPSRDICQRGTSLTIQCQVDSQVTMMFWYRQQPGQSLTLIATANQGSEATYESGFVIDKFPISRPNLTFSTLTVSNMSPEDSSIYLCSVLLGGRDTQYFGPGTRLLVL.

About this clonotype: Germline is not matched at one junction end, which may reflect a read error. The rearrangement links TRBV11-2 to TRBJ2-1; possible D gene TRBD1, 6 bases. CDR1 is SGHAT and CDR2 is FQNNGV in the germline V gene. The CDR3 covers 13 residues. CDR3 sequence: CARSFNRGNEQIF. In DNA form, the CDR3 reads TGTGCCAGAAGCTTTAATAGGGGGAATGAGCAGATCTTC. Together with reference TRBV11-2 and TRBJ2-1, the CDR3 gives the full variable domain: EAGVAQSPRYKIIEKRQSVAFWCNPISGHATLYWYQQILGQGPKLLIQFQNNGVVDDSQLPKDRFSAERLKGVDSTLKIQPAKLEDSAVYLCARSFNRGNEQIFGPGTRLTVL.